Below, one T cell receptor (beta chain) is given with its context. The antigen is unknown. This record belongs to a study of blood T cells in healthy people across ages. General study points: TCR beta diversity, measured per million T cells, fell in a roughly linear way with age.

Germline V gene sequence: CDR1 DFQATT, CDR2 SNEGSKA (reference sequence). The CDR3 runs to 13 residues. Alongside a J-beta primer mix, a sample-barcoded 5' primer served in a second PCR lasting about 7 to 11 cycles. TCRdb reprocessed the 5' RACE reads via MiXCR and lists one record per CDR3 protein. The table has roughly 800,000 distinct CDR3 sequences, approximately 53% seen once. The chain couples TRBV20-1 to TRBJ2-4; the D gene is possibly TRBD2 (6 bases). Gene TRBJ2-7 matches the end of the DNA better, so the J call may be wrong. This receptor was identified in a man older than 75 in good health. Sequenced sample: blood. DNA for the CDR3: TGCAGTGCCAAGGGCGGGAAAACGAACGAGCAGTACTTC. This sequence encodes CSAKGGKTNEQYF.